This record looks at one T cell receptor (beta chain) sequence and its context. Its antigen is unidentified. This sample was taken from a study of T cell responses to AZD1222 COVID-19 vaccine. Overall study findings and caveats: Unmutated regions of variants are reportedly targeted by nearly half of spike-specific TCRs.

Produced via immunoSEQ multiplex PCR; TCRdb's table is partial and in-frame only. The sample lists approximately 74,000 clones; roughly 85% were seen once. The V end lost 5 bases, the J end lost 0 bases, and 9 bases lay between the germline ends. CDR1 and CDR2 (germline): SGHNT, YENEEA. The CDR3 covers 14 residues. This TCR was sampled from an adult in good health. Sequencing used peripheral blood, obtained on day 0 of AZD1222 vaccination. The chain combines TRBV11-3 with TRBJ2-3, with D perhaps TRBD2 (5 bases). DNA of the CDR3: TGTGCCAGCAGCGTAGCGAGTAGCACAGATACGCAGTATTTT. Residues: CASSVASSTDTQYF.